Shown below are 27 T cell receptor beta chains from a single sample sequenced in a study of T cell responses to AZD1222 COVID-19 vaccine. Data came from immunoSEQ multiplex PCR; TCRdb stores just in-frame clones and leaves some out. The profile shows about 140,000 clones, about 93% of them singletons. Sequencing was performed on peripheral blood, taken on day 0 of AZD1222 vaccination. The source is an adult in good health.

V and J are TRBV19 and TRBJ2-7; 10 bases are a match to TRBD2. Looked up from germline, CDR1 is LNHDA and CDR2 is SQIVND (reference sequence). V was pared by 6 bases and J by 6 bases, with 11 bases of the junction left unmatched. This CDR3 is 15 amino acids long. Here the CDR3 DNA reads TGTGCCAGTAGGCGGACTAGCGGTTTCCTCGGCGAGCAGTACTTC. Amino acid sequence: CASRRTSGFLGEQYF.

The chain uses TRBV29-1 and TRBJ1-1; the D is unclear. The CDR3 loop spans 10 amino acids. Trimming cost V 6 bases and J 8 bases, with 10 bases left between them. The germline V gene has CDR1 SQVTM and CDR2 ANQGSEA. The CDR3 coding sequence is TGCAGCGTGGGCCAAGGGGAAGCTTTCTTT. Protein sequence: CSVGQGEAFF. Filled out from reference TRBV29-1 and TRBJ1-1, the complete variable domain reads SAVISQKPSRDICQRGTSLTIQCQVDSQVTMMFWYRQQPGQSLTLIATANQGSEATYESGFVIDKFPISRPNLTFSTLTVSNMSPEDSSIYLCSVGQGEAFFGQGTRLTVV.

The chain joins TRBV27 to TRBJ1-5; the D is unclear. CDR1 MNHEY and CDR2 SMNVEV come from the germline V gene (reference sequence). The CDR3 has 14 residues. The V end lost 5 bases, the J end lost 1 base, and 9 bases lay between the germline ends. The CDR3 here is CASSPRPSNQPQHF. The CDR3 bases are TGTGCCAGCAGTCCCCGGCCGAGCAATCAGCCCCAGCATTTT.

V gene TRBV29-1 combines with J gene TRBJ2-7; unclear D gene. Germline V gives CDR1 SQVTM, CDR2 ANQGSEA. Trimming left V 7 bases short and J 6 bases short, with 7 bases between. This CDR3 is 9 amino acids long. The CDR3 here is CSGRTEQYF. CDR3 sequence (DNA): TGCAGCGGCAGGACCGAGCAGTACTTC.

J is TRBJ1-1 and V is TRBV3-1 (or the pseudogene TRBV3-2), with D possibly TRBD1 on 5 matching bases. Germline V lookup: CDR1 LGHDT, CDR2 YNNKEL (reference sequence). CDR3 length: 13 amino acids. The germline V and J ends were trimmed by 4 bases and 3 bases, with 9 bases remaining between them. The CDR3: CASSLRGDTEAFF. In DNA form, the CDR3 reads TGTGCCAGCAGCCTTAGAGGGGACACTGAAGCTTTCTTT.

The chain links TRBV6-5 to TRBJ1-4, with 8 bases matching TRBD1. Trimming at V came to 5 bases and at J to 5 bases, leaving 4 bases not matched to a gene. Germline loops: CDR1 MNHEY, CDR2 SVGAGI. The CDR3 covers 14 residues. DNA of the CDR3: TGTGCCAGCAGTCAGGACAGGGTGAATGAAAAACTGTTTTTT. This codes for CASSQDRVNEKLFF.

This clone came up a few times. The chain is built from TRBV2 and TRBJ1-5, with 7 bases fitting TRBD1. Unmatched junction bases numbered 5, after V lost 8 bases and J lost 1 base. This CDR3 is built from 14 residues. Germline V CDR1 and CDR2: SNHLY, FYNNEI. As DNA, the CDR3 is TGTGCCAGCTCACCGGGACAGAGCAATCAGCCCCAGCATTTT. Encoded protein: CASSPGQSNQPQHF.

CDR3 sequence reads: CASSQLNTEAFF. CDR3 DNA sequence: TGTGCCAGCAGCCAACTGAACACTGAAGCTTTCTTT. This rearrangement joins TRBV3-1 (or the pseudogene TRBV3-2) to TRBJ1-1, with no clear D. V was pared by 2 bases and J by 0 bases, with 1 base between. CDR1 and CDR2 from the germline V gene are LGHDT and YNNKEL (reference sequence). The length of the CDR3 is 12 residues.

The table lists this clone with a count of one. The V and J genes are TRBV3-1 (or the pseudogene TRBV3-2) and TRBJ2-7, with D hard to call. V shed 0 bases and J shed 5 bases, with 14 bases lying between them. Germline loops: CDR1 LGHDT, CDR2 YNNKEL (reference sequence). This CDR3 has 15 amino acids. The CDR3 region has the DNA TGTGCCAGCAGCCAAGATTCCAGGCGGCTCCACGAGCAGTACTTC. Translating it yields CASSQDSRRLHEQYF.

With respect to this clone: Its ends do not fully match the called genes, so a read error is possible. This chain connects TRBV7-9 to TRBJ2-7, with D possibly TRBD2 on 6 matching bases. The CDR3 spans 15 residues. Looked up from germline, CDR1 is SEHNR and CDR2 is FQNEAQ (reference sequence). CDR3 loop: CASSFALTRSSGLDF. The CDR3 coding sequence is TGTGCCAGCAGCTTCGCGTTGACTAGATCGTCAGGGCTAGACTTC. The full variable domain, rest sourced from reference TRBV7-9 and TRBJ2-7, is DTGVSQNPRHKITKRGQNVTFRCDPISEHNRLYWYRQTLGQGPEFLTYFQNEAQLEKSRLLSDRFSAERPKGSFSTLEIQRTEQGDSAMYLCASSFALTRSSGLDFGPGTRLTVT.

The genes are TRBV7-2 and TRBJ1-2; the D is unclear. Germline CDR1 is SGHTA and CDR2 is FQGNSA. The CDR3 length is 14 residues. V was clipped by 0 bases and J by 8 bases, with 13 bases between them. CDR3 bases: TGTGCCAGCAGCTTAGCCCAGGCTCGTAGCGGCTACACCTTC. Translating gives CASSLAQARSGYTF.

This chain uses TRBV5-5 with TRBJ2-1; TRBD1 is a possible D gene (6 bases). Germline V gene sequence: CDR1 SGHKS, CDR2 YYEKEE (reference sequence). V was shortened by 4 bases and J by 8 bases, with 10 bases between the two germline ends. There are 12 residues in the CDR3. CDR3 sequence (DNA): TGTGCCAGCAGCAAACAGGGAGATGAGCAGTTCTTC. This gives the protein CASSKQGDEQFF.

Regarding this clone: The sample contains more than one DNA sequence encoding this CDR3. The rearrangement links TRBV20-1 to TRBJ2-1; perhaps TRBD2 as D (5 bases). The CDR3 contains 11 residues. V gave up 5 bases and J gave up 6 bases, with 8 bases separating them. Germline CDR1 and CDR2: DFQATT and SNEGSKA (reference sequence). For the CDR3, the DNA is TGCAGTGCTCCTCGGGGCAATGAGCAGTTCTTC. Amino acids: CSAPRGNEQFF.

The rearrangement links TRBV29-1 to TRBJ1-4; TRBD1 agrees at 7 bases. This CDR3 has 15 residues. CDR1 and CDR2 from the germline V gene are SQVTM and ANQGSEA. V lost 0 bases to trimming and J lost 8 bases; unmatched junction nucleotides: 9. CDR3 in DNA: TGCAGCGTTGAAGATGAAAAGGGGGCAGGGGAAAAACTGTTTTTT. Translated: CSVEDEKGAGEKLFF.

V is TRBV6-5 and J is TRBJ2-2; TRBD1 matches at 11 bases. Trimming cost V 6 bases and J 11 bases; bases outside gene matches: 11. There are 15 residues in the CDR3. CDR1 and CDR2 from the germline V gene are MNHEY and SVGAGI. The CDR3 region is CASRGPGTGGQELFF. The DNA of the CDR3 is TGTGCCAGCAGAGGGCCCGGGACAGGGGGGCAAGAGCTGTTTTTT.

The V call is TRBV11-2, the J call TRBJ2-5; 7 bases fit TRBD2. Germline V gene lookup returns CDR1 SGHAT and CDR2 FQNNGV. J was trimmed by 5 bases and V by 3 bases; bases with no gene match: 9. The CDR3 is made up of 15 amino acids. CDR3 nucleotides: TGTGCCAGCAGCTTTCTCCGGGGAGGGTACGAGACCCAGTACTTC. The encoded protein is CASSFLRGGYETQYF.

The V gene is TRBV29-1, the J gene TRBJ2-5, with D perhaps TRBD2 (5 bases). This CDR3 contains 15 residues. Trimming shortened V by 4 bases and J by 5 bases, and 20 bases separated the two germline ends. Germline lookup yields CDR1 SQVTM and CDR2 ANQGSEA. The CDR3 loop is CSVGGSANLWETQYF. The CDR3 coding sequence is TGCAGCGTTGGAGGGTCGGCAAACCTGTGGGAGACCCAGTACTTC.

CDR3 nucleotides: TGTGCCAGCAGCTTCTTCCGAGGTGAAGCTTTCTTT. Encoded protein: CASSFFRGEAFF. The chain uses TRBV13 and TRBJ1-1; D ambiguous. Trimming left V 3 bases short and J 7 bases short, with 9 bases between. CDR3 length: 12 residues. Germline assignment: CDR1 PRHDT and CDR2 FYEKMQ (reference sequence).

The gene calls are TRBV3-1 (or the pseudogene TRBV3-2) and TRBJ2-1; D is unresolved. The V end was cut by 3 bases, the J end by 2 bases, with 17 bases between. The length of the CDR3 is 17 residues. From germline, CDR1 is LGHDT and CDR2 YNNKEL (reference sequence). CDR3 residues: CASSHAPYRTTYNEQFF. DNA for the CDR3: TGTGCCAGCAGCCACGCTCCGTACCGTACTACCTACAATGAGCAGTTCTTC.

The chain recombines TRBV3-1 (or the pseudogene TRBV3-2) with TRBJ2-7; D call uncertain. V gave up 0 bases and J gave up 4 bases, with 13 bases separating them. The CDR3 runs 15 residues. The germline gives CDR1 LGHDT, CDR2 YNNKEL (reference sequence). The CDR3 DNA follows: TGTGCCAGCAGCCAAGACCCTTTAGGCAGTTACGAGCAGTACTTC. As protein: CASSQDPLGSYEQYF.

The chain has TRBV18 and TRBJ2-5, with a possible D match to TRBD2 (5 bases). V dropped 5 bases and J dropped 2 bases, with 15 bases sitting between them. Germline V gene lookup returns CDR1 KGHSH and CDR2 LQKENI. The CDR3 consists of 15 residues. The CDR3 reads CASSVLPGSQETQYF. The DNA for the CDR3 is TGTGCCAGCTCAGTTTTACCGGGATCACAAGAGACCCAGTACTTC.

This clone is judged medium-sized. The CDR3 sequence: CASSSHDSQGAHSPLHF. The CDR3 DNA reads TGTGCCAGCAGCTCCCATGACTCGCAGGGGGCTCATTCACCCCTCCACTTT. The chain joins TRBV7-9 to TRBJ1-6; 8 bases are shared with TRBD1. This CDR3 contains 17 residues. V was clipped by 4 bases and J by 8 bases; unmatched bases: 13. CDR1 is SEHNR and CDR2 is FQNEAQ in the germline V gene (reference sequence).

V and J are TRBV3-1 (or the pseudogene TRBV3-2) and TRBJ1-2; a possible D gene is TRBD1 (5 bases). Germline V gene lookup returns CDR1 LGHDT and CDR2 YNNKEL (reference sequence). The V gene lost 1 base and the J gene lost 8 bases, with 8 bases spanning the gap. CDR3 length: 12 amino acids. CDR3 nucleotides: TGTGCCAGCAGCCAAGGACGGGGGGGCTACACCTTC. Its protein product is CASSQGRGGYTF.

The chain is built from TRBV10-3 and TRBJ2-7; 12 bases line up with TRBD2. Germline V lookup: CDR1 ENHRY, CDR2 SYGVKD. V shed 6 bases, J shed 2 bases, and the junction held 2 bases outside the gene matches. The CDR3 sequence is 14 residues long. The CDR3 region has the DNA TGTGCCATCAGGGCTAGCGGGGGGGCCTACGAGCAGTACTTC. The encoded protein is CAIRASGGAYEQYF.

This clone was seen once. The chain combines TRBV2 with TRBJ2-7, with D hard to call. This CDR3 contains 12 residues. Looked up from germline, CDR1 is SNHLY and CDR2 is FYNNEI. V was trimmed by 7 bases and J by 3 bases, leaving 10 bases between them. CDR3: CASTLNSYEQYF. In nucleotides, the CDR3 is TGTGCCAGCACCCTCAACAGCTACGAGCAGTACTTC.

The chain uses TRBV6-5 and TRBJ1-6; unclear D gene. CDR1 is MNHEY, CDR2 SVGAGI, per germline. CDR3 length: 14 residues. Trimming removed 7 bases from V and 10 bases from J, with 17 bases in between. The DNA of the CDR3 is TGTGCCAGCAAAAAGGGAGCTCCTCGATCACCCCTCCACTTT. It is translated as CASKKGAPRSPLHF.

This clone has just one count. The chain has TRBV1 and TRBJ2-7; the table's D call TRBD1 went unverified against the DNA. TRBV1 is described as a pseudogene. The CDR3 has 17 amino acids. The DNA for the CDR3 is TGCACCAGCAGCCAAGATCTTCCGGACAGGGAGGAGTACGAGCAGTACTTC. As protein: CTSSQDLPDREEYEQYF.